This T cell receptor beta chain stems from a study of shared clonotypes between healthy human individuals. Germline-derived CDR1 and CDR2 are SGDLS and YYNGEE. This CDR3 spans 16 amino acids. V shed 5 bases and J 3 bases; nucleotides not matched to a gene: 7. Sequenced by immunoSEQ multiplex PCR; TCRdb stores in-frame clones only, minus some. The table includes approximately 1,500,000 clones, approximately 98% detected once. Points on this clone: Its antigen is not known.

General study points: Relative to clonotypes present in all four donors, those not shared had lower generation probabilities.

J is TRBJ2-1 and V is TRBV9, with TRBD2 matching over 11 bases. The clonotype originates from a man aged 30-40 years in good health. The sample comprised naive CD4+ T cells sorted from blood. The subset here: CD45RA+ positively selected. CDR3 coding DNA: TGTGCCAGCAGTCCCCTCGGGACTAGCGGCTACAATGAGCAGTTCTTC. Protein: CASSPLGTSGYNEQFF.